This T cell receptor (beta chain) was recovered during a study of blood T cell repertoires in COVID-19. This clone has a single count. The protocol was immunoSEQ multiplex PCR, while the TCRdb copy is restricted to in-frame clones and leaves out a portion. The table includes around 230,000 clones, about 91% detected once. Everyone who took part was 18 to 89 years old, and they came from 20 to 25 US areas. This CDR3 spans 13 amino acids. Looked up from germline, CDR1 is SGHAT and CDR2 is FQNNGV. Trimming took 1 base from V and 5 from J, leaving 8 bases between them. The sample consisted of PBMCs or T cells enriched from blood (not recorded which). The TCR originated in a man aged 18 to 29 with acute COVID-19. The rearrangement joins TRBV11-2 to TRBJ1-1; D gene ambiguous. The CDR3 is CASSLAGWTEAFF. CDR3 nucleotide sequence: TGTGCCAGCAGCTTAGCAGGTTGGACTGAAGCTTTCTTT.